One TCR beta chain is described in this entry. The data originate from a study of blood T cell repertoires in COVID-19. Study-level information: Samples of COVID-19 (acute and convalescent) were obtained from the United States, Italy and Spain. T cells, B-cell-depleted T cells, or PBMCs supplied cDNA or gDNA.

TCRdb keeps only in-frame clones here, not all; method: immunoSEQ multiplex PCR. The table has about 150,000 clones, around 84% seen once. Residents of 24 US areas, aged roughly 18 to 95 years, made up the participants. Each recovered donor of Cohort 3 presented with two negative PCRs, clearance, or symptom resolution. The CDR3 is made up of 16 amino acids. The germline V gene has CDR1 SGHTA and CDR2 FQGNSA. V lost 2 bases and J lost 5; bases outside the gene matches: 9. The clonotype was recovered from a man in his fifties who had recovered from COVID-19. Sequenced sample: PBMCs or T cells enriched from blood (not recorded which). The rearrangement uses TRBV7-2 and TRBJ2-5; TRBD2 matches at 9 bases. CDR3 in DNA: TGTGCCAGCAGCTTATCGCCCGGGACTAGCACTGAGACCCAGTACTTC. This codes for CASSLSPGTSTETQYF.